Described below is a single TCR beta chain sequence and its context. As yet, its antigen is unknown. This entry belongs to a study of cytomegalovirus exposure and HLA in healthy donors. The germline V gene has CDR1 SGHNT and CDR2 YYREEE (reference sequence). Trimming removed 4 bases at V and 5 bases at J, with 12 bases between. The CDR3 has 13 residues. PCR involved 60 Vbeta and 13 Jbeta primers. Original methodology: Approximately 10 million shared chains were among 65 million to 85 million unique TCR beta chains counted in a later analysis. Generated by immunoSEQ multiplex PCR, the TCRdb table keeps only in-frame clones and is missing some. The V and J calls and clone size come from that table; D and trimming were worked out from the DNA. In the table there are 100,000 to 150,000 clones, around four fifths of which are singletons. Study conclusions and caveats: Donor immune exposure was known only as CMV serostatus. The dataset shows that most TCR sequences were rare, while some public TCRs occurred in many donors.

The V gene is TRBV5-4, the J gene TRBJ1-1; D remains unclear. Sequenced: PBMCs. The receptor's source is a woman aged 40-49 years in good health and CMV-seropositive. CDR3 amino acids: CASSVGRGTEAFF. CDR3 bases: TGTGCCAGCAGCGTAGGTCGGGGAACTGAAGCTTTCTTT.